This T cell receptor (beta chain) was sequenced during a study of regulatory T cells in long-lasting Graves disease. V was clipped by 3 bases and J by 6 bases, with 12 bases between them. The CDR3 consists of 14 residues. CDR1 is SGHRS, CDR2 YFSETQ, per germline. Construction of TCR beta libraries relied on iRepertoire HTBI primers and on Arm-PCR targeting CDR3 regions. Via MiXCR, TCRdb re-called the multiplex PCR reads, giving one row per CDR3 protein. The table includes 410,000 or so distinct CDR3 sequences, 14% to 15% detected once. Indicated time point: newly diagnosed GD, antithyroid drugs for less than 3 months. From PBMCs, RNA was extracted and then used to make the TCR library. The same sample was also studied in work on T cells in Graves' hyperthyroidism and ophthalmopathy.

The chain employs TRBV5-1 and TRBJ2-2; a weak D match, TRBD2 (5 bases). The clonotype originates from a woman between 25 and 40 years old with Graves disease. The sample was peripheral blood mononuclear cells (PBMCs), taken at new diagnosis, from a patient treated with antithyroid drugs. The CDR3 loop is CASSSWTDPGELFF. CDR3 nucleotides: TGCGCCAGCAGCTCCTGGACTGATCCCGGGGAGCTGTTTTTT.